Sequencing of this TCR beta chain was carried out in a study of graft-versus-host responses after intestinal transplantation. Whole-study findings and limits: Investigators detected GvH clones in recipient marrow, with some emerging earlier in ileum or blood.

Worth noting for this clone: Its cognate antigen is unknown.

Intraepithelial and lamina propria lymphocytes were freed from processed graft tissue. Clones were read by immunoSEQ multiplex PCR, and TCRdb kept only the in-frame ones, dropping some. Among about 5,700 clones listed, approximately 69% were seen once. Germline V lookup: CDR1 SEHNR, CDR2 FQNEAQ (reference sequence). The V gene lost 2 bases and the J gene lost 2 bases, with 11 bases spanning the gap. The CDR3 has 15 residues. The origin of this receptor is a human patient who received an intestinal transplant, so some T cells may come from the graft donor. Sequencing was performed on ileum tissue, taken around 310 days after intestinal transplant. V gene TRBV7-9 combines with J gene TRBJ2-3; D might be TRBD1 (6 bases). The CDR3: CASSLLGDNTDTQYF. CDR3 coding DNA: TGTGCCAGCAGCTTACTGGGGGACAACACAGATACGCAGTATTTT.